This TCR beta chain was profiled in a study of T cell responses to AZD1222 COVID-19 vaccine. Findings of the study overall: Baseline seropositivity characterized only 5 or 6 AZD1222 recipients.

Notes on this clone: The antigen is not known.

The protocol was immunoSEQ multiplex PCR, while the TCRdb copy is restricted to in-frame clones and leaves out a portion. The table shows 95,000 to 150,000 clones, with around 84% occurring only once. CDR3 length: 14 residues. Per the germline V gene, CDR1 is SNHLY and CDR2 is FYNNEI. V lost 1 base, J lost 5 bases, and 9 bases lay in between. Material: peripheral blood, obtained on day 0 of AZD1222 vaccination. This TCR was recovered from an adult in good health. The rearrangement links TRBV2 to TRBJ1-5, with no clear D. CDR3 DNA sequence: TGTGCCAGCAGTGAAGTGGGCTTGCATCAGCCCCAGCATTTT. The encoded protein is CASSEVGLHQPQHF.